This TCR beta chain was sequenced in a study of CD8 T cells in ankylosing spondylitis. Germline lookup yields CDR1 SGHRS and CDR2 YFSETQ. The CDR3 loop spans 15 amino acids. V was cut by 5 bases and J by 2 bases, with 15 bases left in between. One entry per CDR3 protein results from TCRdb running MiXCR on the 5' RACE reads. The data contain more than 600,000 distinct CDR3 sequences, roughly 19% of them seen just once; the ten biggest clones take up around 19%. This clonotype has ten or more counts. No antigen is known for it. General observations from the study: There were earlier reports of some motif variants in reactive arthritis synovial fluid and blood. It appeared that ankylosing spondylitis blood was characterized by a TCR beta motif of about 8 highly homologous variants.

This chain connects TRBV5-1 to TRBJ2-3; a weak D match, TRBD2 (6 bases). Material: blood, either unsorted or a sorted T cell fraction (not recorded which). The receptor was derived from a male donor with ankylosing spondylitis. This CDR3 reads CASRYGTLDTDTQYF. In DNA form, the CDR3 reads TGCGCCAGCAGGTACGGGACTCTTGACACAGATACGCAGTATTTT.